This section outlines one T cell receptor beta chain sequence together with its context. This entry is derived from a study of OX40 agonist ivuxolimab in advanced cancers. Assay used: immunoSEQ multiplex PCR; TCRdb lists only in-frame clones, some missing. Of 96,000 or so clones listed, 70% to 85% are singletons. The germline V and J ends were trimmed by 0 bases and 5 bases, with 11 bases remaining between them. The CDR3 has 14 amino acids. The V gene's germline CDR1 is SEHNR and CDR2 FQNEAQ (reference sequence). This receptor was obtained from an adult with an advanced solid tumor such as melanoma, head and neck, liver or kidney cancer. The sequencing here drew on CD4+ or CD8+ T cells sorted from blood, taken in a trial of the OX40 agonist ivuxolimab. The chain is built from TRBV7-9 and TRBJ2-7, with D possibly being TRBD1 or TRBD2 (6 bases each). The CDR3 here is CASSLAQRGDEQYF. The CDR3 nucleotides read TGTGCCAGCAGCTTAGCGCAAAGGGGGGACGAGCAGTACTTC.